This T cell receptor (beta chain) appears in the sequencing data of a study of blood T cell repertoires in COVID-19. Across the whole study: The United States, Italy and Spain provided the acute and convalescent COVID-19 samples. T cells, B-cell-depleted T cells, or PBMCs supplied cDNA or gDNA.

A remark on this clone: Within the sample, other DNA sequences also encode this same CDR3.

Germline assignment: CDR1 SGHRS and CDR2 YFSETQ. The CDR3 is made up of 15 amino acids. V dropped 0 bases and J dropped 5; count of bases not matched to a gene: 5. Original analysis: Reference gene primer amplification gave nucleated cell count estimates. Clones were sequenced by immunoSEQ multiplex PCR, and TCRdb holds only the in-frame ones, with some missing. The V and J calls and clone size were taken over from that table, and D and trimming were inferred from the DNA. Of some 33,000 clones detected, about nine tenths appear once; the ten largest clones hold less than 1.2%. This sequence was found in a man between 65 and 85 years old with active or convalescent COVID-19. The sample consisted of peripheral blood. The chain has TRBV5-1 and TRBJ1-5; 7 positions match TRBD1. CDR3 coding DNA: TGCGCCAGCAGCTTGGGAGACAGGGTGGATCAGCCCCAGCATTTT. Its translation is CASSLGDRVDQPQHF.